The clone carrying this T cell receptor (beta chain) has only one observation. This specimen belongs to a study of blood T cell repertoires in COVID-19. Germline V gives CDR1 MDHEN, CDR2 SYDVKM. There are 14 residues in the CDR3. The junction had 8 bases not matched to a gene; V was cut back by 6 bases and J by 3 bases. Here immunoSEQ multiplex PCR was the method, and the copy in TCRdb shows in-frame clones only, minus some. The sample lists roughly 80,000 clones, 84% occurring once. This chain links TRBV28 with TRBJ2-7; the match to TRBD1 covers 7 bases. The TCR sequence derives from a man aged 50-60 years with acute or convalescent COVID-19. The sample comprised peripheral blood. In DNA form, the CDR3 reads TGTGCCAGCAGCTCGACGGGACAGTTCTACGAGCAGTACTTC. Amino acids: CASSSTGQFYEQYF.